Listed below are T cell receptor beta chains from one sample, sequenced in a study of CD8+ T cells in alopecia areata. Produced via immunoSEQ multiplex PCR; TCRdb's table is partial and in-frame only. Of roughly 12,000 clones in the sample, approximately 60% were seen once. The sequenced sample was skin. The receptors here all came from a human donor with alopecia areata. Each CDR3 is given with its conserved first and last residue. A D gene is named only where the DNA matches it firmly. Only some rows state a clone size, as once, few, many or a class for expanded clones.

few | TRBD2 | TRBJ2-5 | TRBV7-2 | CASSLGKGGLAMETQYF | TGTGCCAGCAGCCTCGGGAAAGGGGGACTAGCGATGGAGACCCAGTACTTC
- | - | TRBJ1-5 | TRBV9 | CASSSKTARDYNQPQHF | TGTGCCAGCAGCTCAAAAACAGCTAGGGACTACAATCAGCCCCAGCATTTT
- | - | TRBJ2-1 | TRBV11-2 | CASSQGIQYYNEQFF | TGTGCCAGCAGCCAGGGGATCCAGTACTACAATGAGCAGTTCTTC
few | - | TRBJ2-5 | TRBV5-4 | CASSPGRRPEETQYF | TGTGCCAGCAGCCCCGGCAGAAGGCCGGAGGAGACCCAGTACTTC
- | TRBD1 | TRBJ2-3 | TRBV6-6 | CASTRQGWNTQYF | TGTGCCAGCACCCGACAGGGATGGAATACGCAGTATTTT
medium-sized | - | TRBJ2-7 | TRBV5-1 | CASSRLGEQYF | TGCGCCAGCAGCCGCCTCGGGGAGCAGTACTTC
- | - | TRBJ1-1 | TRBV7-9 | CASSLRAGPVEAFF | TGTGCCAGCAGCTTGAGGGCAGGGCCGGTTGAAGCTTTCTTT
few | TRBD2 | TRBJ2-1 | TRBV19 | CASSPQGPGLAHGGNEQFF | TGTGCCAGTAGCCCCCAAGGGCCGGGACTAGCCCATGGGGGCAATGAGCAGTTCTTC
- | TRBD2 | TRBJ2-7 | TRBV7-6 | CASSSIGTSATYEQYF | TGTGCCAGCAGCTCGATAGGGACTAGCGCAACCTACGAGCAGTACTTC
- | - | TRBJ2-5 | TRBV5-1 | CASSRGGLQETQYF | TGCGCCAGCAGCAGGGGCGGGCTACAAGAGACCCAGTACTTC
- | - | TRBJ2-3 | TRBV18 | CASSLVTYPTDTQYF | TGTGCCAGCTCGCTCGTCACCTATCCTACAGATACGCAGTATTTT
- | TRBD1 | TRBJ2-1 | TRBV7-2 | CASSTRQGHGFF | TGTGCCAGCAGCACCCGACAGGGCCATGGGTTCTTC
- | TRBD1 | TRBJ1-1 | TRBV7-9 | CASSASPGQENTEAFF | TGTGCCAGCAGCGCTTCACCGGGACAGGAGAACACTGAAGCTTTCTTT
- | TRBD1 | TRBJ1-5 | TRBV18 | CASSPKASRGWDSNQPQHF | TGTGCCAGCTCACCCAAAGCGTCCAGGGGGTGGGATAGCAATCAGCCCCAGCATTTT
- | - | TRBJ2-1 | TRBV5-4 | CASSLRLNRLGEQFF | TGTGCCAGCAGCTTAAGATTGAACCGGCTTGGTGAGCAGTTCTTC
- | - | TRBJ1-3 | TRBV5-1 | CASSLAGYGNTIYF | TGCGCCAGCAGCTTGGCGGGGTATGGAAACACCATATATTTT
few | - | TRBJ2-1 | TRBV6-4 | CASSDTQSLSYNEQFF | TGTGCCAGCAGTGACACACAGAGCCTCTCCTACAATGAGCAGTTCTTC
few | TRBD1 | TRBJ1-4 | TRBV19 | CASTQGQAITNEKLFF | TGTGCCAGTACCCAAGGACAGGCGATAACTAATGAAAAACTGTTTTTT
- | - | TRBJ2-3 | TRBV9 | CASSSRPDTDTQYF | TGTGCCAGCAGCTCCCGCCCCGACACAGATACGCAGTATTTT
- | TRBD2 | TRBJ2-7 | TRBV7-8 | CASSPGLAHPYEQYF | TGTGCCAGCAGCCCAGGACTAGCGCATCCCTACGAGCAGTACTTC
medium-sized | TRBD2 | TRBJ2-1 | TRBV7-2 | CASSLLETRRLAEYNEQFF | TGTGCCAGCAGCTTGCTCGAAACAAGGAGGCTAGCGGAGTACAATGAGCAGTTCTTC
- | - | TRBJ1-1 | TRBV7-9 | CASISQGSAEAFF | TGTGCCAGCATATCTCAAGGGTCGGCTGAAGCTTTCTTT
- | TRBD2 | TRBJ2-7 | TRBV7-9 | CASSLGGGSRYEQYF | TGTGCCAGCAGCTTAGGGGGCGGGAGTAGGTACGAGCAGTACTTC
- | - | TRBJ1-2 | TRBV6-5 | CASSYGQGNGGYTF | TGTGCCAGCAGTTACGGTCAGGGGAACGGTGGCTACACCTTC
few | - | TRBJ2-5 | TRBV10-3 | CAISVYTGQETQYF | TGTGCCATCAGTGTTTATACAGGGCAAGAGACCCAGTACTTC
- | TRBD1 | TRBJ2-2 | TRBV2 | CASSALTWDRDTGELFF | TGTGCCAGCAGTGCGTTAACTTGGGACAGGGACACCGGGGAGCTGTTTTTT
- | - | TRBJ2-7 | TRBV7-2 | CASSLASGTYEQYF | TGTGCCAGCAGCTTAGCTAGCGGTACCTACGAGCAGTACTTC
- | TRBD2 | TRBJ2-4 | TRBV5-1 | CASSRDPPGLAGGNRDIQYF | TGCGCCAGCAGCCGAGACCCGCCGGGACTAGCGGGAGGGAACAGGGACATTCAGTACTTC
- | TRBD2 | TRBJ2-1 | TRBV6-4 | CASSERTSELNEQFF | TGTGCCAGCAGTGAACGGACTAGCGAGCTCAATGAGCAGTTCTTC
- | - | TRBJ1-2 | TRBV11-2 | CASSSGAGYGYTF | TGTGCCAGCAGCTCAGGCGCAGGGTATGGCTACACCTTC
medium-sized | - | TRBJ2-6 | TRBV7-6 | CASSLESAGANVLTF | TGTGCCAGCAGCTTAGAAAGTGCTGGGGCCAACGTCCTGACTTTC
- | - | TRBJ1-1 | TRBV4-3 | CASSLTPGEATEAFF | TGCGCCAGCAGCCTAACCCCAGGGGAGGCCACTGAAGCTTTCTTT
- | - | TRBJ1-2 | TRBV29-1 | CSVDILQGAYGYTF | TGCAGCGTTGATATTCTCCAGGGTGCCTATGGCTACACCTTC
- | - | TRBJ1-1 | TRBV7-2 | CASSPNYSNTEAFF | TGTGCCAGCAGCCCAAACTACTCAAACACTGAAGCTTTCTTT
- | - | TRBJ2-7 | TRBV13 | CASSPRGLSAYEQYF | TGTGCCAGCAGCCCTAGGGGCCTAAGCGCCTACGAGCAGTACTTC
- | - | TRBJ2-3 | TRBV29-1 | CSAGKRPQDTQYF | TGCAGCGCGGGAAAAAGACCCCAGGATACGCAGTATTTT
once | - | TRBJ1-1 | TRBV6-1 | CASRTNTEAFF | TGTGCCAGCAGAACGAACACTGAAGCTTTCTTT